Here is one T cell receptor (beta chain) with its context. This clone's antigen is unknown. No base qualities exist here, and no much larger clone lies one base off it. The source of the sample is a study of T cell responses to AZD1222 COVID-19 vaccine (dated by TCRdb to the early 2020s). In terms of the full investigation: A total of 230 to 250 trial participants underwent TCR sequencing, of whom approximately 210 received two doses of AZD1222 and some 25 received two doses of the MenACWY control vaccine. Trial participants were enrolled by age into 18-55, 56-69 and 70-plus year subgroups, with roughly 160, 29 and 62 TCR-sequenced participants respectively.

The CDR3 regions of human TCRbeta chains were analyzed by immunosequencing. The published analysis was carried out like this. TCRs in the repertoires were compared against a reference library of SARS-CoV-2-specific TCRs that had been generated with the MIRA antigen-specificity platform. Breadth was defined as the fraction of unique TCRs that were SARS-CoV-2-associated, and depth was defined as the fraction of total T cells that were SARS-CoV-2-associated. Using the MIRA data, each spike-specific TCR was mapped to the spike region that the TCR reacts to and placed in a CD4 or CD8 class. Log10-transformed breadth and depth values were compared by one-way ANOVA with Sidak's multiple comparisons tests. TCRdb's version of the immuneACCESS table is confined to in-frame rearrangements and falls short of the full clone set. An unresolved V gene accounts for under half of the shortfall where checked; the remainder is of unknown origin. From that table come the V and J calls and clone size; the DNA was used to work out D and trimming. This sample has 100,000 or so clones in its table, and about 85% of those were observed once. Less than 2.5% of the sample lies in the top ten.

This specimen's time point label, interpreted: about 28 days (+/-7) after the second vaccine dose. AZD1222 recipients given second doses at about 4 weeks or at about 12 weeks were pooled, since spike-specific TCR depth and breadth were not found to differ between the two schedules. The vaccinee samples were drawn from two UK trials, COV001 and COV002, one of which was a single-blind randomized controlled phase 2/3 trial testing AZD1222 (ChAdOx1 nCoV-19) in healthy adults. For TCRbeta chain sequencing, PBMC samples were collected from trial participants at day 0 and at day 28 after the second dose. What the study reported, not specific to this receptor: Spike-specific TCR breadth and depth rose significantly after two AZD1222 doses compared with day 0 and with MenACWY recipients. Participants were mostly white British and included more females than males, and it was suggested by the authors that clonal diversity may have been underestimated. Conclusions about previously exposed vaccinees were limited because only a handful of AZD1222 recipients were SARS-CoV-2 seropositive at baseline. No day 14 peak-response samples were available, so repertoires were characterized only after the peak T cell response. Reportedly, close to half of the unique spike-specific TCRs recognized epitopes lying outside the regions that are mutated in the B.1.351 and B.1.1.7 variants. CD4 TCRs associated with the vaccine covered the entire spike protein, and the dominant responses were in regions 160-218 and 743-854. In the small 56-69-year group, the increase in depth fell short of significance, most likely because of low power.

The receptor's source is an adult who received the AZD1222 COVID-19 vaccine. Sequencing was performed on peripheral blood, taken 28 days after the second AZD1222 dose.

The CDR3 protein is CASSQGEGSYGYTF. In nucleotide form, the sequence is TGTGCCAGCAGTCAGGGGGAGGGTAGCTATGGCTACACCTTC. The chain uses TRBV6-5 and TRBJ1-2; 7 nucleotides in the junction match TRBD1. For this chain, trimming is 5 bases at the V end and 4 bases at the J end, and the number of junction bases without a gene match is 7. The germline V gene specifies MNHEY as CDR1 and SVGAGI as CDR2. Including cysteine and phenylalanine, the CDR3 has 14 amino acids. Just the 42-base CDR3 DNA is kept, in frame starting at base 1.